Below, 14 T cell receptor beta chains from the same sample are listed, as sequenced in a study of T cell repertoires and HLA-DP antigens. Their specific antigens are unknown. The protocol was immunoSEQ multiplex PCR, while the TCRdb copy is restricted to in-frame clones and leaves out a portion. The sample comprises about 89,000 clones, roughly nine tenths of which are singletons, and roughly 1.5% rests with the top ten. The sample consisted of CD4+ T cells from PBMCs. These receptors were obtained from a man between 45 and 60 years old in good health and CMV-seronegative.

This chain links TRBV6-1 with TRBJ2-5, with 7 nucleotides matching TRBD2. Germline values: CDR1 MNHNS, CDR2 SASEGT. Germline trimming cut 4 bases from V and 1 base from J; bases unmatched to any gene: 6. This CDR3 has 15 residues. CDR3 DNA: TGTGCCAGCAGTGGGGAGGGACTTTCCCAAGAGACCCAGTACTTC. It encodes CASSGEGLSQETQYF.

The chain recombines TRBV7-8 with TRBJ2-3; D is possibly TRBD1 (6 bases). V gave up 1 base and J gave up 2 bases, with 7 bases separating them. The germline CDR1 and CDR2 sequences are SGHVS and FQNEAQ. CDR3 length: 14 residues. CDR3 in amino acids: CASSLEGHTDTQYF. CDR3 sequence (DNA): TGTGCCAGCAGCTTAGAGGGACACACAGATACGCAGTATTTT. The variable domain in full, with the rest retrieved from reference TRBV7-8 and TRBJ2-3, is GAGVSQSPRYKVAKRGQDVALRCDPISGHVSLFWYQQALGQGPEFLTYFQNEAQLDKSGLPSDRFFAERPEGSVSTLKIQRTQQEDSAVYLCASSLEGHTDTQYFGPGTRLTVL.

The chain has TRBV7-2 and TRBJ2-5, with D perhaps TRBD2 (6 bases). V was trimmed by 0 bases and J by 6 bases, leaving 11 bases between them. This CDR3 contains 14 residues. Germline V gene sequence: CDR1 SGHTA, CDR2 FQGNSA. The CDR3 nucleotides read TGTGCCAGCAGCTTAGCGGGAGGCGGGAAGACCCAGTACTTC. Translating it yields CASSLAGGGKTQYF.

The chain joins TRBV7-8 to TRBJ2-7; tentatively, D is TRBD2 (6 bases). CDR3 length: 14 amino acids. CDR1 SGHVS and CDR2 FQNEAQ come from the germline V gene. Deletions cut 3 bases from V and 5 bases from J, with 14 bases between. Here the CDR3 reads CASSLGLLGHEQYF. DNA for the CDR3: TGTGCCAGCAGCTTGGGACTCCTTGGCCACGAGCAGTACTTC.

The chain uses TRBV23-1 and TRBJ1-1; TRBD1 agrees at 7 bases. TRBV23-1 carries the ORF label, with uncertain function. The CDR3 covers 16 residues. Trimming took 0 bases from V and 4 from J; bases not matched to a gene: 8. The CDR3 protein is CASSQSGGRGGTEAFF. CDR3 coding DNA: TGCGCCAGCAGTCAATCAGGGGGCCGAGGAGGCACTGAAGCTTTCTTT.

The chain uses TRBV6-5 and TRBJ2-3; D is possibly TRBD2 (6 bases). The germline V gene has CDR1 MNHEY and CDR2 SVGAGI. The CDR3 is 16 residues long. V was shortened by 4 bases and J by 1 base, with 15 bases between the two germline ends. CDR3 in amino acids: CASSFPGRDGTDTQYF. CDR3 nucleotides: TGTGCCAGCAGTTTTCCCGGGAGAGACGGCACAGATACGCAGTATTTT.

CDR3 loop: CAWGGQGYEQYF. As DNA, the CDR3 is TGTGCCTGGGGTGGACAAGGCTACGAGCAGTACTTC. The chain combines TRBV30 with TRBJ2-7; tentatively, D is TRBD1 (5 bases). This CDR3 is 12 amino acids long. The V and J ends lost 5 bases and 3 bases respectively, with 11 bases between them. The germline V gene has CDR1 GTSNPN and CDR2 SVGIG (reference sequence).

The CDR3 sequence is CAWNGYTF. CDR3 coding DNA: TGTGCCTGGAATGGCTACACCTTC. The chain is built from TRBV30 and TRBJ1-2; D is unresolved. Germline values: CDR1 GTSNPN, CDR2 SVGIG (reference sequence). There are 8 residues in the CDR3. Between the trimmed V and J ends, which lost 4 bases and 6 bases, there was a span of 0 bases.

This chain joins TRBV7-9 and TRBJ1-3; D not resolved. V was cut by 0 bases and J by 0 bases, with 9 bases left in between. This CDR3 comprises 16 residues. Germline-derived CDR1 and CDR2 are SEHNR and FQNEAQ (reference sequence). Here the CDR3 DNA reads TGTGCCAGCAGCTTAGCGCTGGACCTCTCTGGAAACACCATATATTTT. Protein product: CASSLALDLSGNTIYF.

This clone occurred once. This chain joins TRBV5-8 and TRBJ2-1; D tentatively fits TRBD1 or TRBD2 (6 bases each). Germline CDR1 and CDR2: SGHTS and YDEGEE. The CDR3 has 14 amino acids. Trimming stripped 5 bases from V and 8 bases from J, with 17 bases between. CDR3 sequence (DNA): TGTGCCAGCAGTCTGAGGGGGGTTTCGGATGAGCAGTTCTTC. Its translation is CASSLRGVSDEQFF.

This clone was observed a handful of times. DNA for the CDR3: TGTGCCAGCAGCCCCCTTTTGGCTAACTATGGCTACACCTTC. Translation gives CASSPLLANYGYTF. The chain joins TRBV2 to TRBJ1-2; D call uncertain. CDR1 and CDR2 (germline): SNHLY, FYNNEI. V was trimmed by 6 bases and J by 0 bases, leaving 11 bases between them. The CDR3 is 14 residues long. Using reference TRBV2 and TRBJ1-2 for the parts outside the CDR3, the full variable domain is EPEVTQTPSHQVTQMGQEVILRCVPISNHLYFYWYRQILGQKVEFLVSFYNNEISEKSEIFDDQFSVERPDGSNFTLKIRSTKLEDSAMYFCASSPLLANYGYTFGSGTRLTVV.

The rearrangement joins TRBV7-2 to TRBJ2-2, with D tentatively TRBD1 or TRBD2 (5 bases each). The CDR3 runs 13 residues. V gave up 5 bases and J gave up 4 bases, with 8 bases separating them. Looked up from germline, CDR1 is SGHTA and CDR2 is FQGNSA. The CDR3 is CASSVGVTGELFF. The CDR3 region has the DNA TGTGCCAGCAGCGTGGGGGTCACCGGGGAGCTGTTTTTT.

CDR3 sequence (DNA): TGTGCCAGTAGTATAGGTTTTGGAACGGATGAGCAGTTCTTC. Its protein is CASSIGFGTDEQFF. V and J are TRBV19 and TRBJ2-1, with D unresolved. This CDR3 is 14 amino acids long. Germline CDR1 LNHDA, CDR2 SQIVND (reference sequence). V lost 1 base to trimming and J lost 8 bases, with 12 bases between them. Using reference TRBV19 and TRBJ2-1 for the parts outside the CDR3, the full variable domain is DGGITQSPKYLFRKEGQNVTLSCEQNLNHDAMYWYRQDPGQGLRLIYYSQIVNDFQKGDIAEGYSVSREKKESFPLTVTSAQKNPTAFYLCASSIGFGTDEQFFGPGTRLTVL.

The chain combines TRBV11-2 with TRBJ2-1; 8 bases fit TRBD2. The CDR3 loop spans 14 amino acids. CDR1 and CDR2 from the germline V gene are SGHAT and FQNNGV. V shed 4 bases and J 7 bases; nucleotides not matched to a gene: 6. Here the CDR3 DNA reads TGTGCCAGCAGCTCTCTAGCGGGTAGAAATGAGCAGTTCTTC. Its protein product is CASSSLAGRNEQFF.